This T cell receptor (beta chain) stems from a study of blood T cell repertoires in COVID-19. At the level of the study: COVID-19 samples, acute and convalescent, were from the United States, Italy and Spain.

How the authors handled the data: Amplification of reference gene primers was used by the study to estimate nucleated cell counts. Using immunoSEQ multiplex PCR, the repertoire was profiled, and TCRdb retains in-frame clones only, with some absent. V and J calls and clone size are those listed in that table; D and trimming were worked out from the DNA. The data show fewer than 250,000 clones, with roughly 78% seen just once and approximately 12% held by the top ten. The germline gives CDR1 MNHEY, CDR2 SMNVEV (reference sequence). V shed 5 bases and J 3 bases; nucleotides not matched to a gene: 4. The CDR3 contains 14 residues.

Sequencing input: peripheral blood. The V gene is TRBV27, the J gene TRBJ1-5; 7 bases agree with TRBD1. The clonotype originates from a woman in her thirties or forties with acute or convalescent COVID-19. The CDR3, as DNA: TGTGCCAGCAGTCGGCAGGGGGACAATCAGCCCCAGCATTTT. It is translated as CASSRQGDNQPQHF.